The clone carrying this TCR beta chain was observed once. In the 2 weeks before study entry, exposed participants met a COVID-19 case, which was PCR-confirmed or clinician-diagnosed. Produced via immunoSEQ multiplex PCR; TCRdb's table is partial and in-frame only. The table includes approximately 270,000 clones, approximately 90% detected once. The sample is drawn from a study of blood T cell repertoires in COVID-19. Overall study: In each case, the material was cDNA or gDNA derived from T cells, B-cell-depleted T cells, or PBMCs.

CDR1 SGHRS and CDR2 YFSETQ come from the germline V gene. The J segment lost 1 base and the V segment lost 7 bases, leaving 8 bases of the junction unmatched. This CDR3 comprises 16 residues. This sequence joins TRBV5-1 and TRBJ2-2; 9 bases are shared with TRBD1. Sequenced sample: PBMCs or T cells enriched from blood (not recorded which). The sequence was collected from a man aged 40-50 years who had been exposed to COVID-19. The CDR3 loop is CASRQLGQGNTGELFF. As DNA, the CDR3 is TGCGCCAGCCGCCAACTGGGACAGGGGAACACCGGGGAGCTGTTTTTT.